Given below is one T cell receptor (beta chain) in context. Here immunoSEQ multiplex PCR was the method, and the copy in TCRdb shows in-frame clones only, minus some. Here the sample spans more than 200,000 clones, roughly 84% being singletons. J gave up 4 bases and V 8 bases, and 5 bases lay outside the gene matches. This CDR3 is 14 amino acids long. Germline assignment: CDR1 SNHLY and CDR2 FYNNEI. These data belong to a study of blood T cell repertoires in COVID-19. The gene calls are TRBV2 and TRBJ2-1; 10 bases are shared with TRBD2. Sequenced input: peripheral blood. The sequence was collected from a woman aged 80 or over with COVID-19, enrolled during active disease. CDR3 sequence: CASQAGGPYNEQFF. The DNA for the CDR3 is TGTGCCAGCCAAGCGGGGGGGCCATACAATGAGCAGTTCTTC.